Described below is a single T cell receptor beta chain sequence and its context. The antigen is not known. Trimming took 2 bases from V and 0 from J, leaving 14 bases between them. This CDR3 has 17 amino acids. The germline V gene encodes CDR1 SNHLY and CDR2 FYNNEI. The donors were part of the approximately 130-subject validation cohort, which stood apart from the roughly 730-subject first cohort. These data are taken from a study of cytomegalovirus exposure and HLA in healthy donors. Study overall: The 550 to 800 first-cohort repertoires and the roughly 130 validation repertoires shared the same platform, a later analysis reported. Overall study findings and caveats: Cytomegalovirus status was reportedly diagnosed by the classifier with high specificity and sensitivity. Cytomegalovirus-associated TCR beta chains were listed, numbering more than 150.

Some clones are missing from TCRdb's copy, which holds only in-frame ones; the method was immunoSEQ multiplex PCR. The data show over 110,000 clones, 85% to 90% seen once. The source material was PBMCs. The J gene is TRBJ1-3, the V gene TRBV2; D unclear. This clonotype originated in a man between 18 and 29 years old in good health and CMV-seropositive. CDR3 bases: TGTGCCAGCAGTGAAATGGCAGGCATTCTCTCTGGAAACACCATATATTTT. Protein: CASSEMAGILSGNTIYF. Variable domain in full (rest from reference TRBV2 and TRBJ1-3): EPEVTQTPSHQVTQMGQEVILRCVPISNHLYFYWYRQILGQKVEFLVSFYNNEISEKSEIFDDQFSVERPDGSNFTLKIRSTKLEDSAMYFCASSEMAGILSGNTIYFGEGSWLTVV.